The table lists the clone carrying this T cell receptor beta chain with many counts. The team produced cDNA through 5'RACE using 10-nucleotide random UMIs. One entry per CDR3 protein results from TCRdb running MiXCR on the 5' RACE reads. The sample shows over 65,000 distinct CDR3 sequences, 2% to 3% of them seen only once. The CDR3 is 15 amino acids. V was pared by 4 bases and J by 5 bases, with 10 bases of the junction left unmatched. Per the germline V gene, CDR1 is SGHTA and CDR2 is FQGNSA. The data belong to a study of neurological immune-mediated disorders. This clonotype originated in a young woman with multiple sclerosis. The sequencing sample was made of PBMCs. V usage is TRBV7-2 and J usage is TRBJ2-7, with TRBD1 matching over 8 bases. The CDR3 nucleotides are TGTGCCAGCAGCTGGTTCGGACAGGGATACGACGAGCAGTACTTC. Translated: CASSWFGQGYDEQYF.